One and the same sample provided the 15 T cell receptor beta chains below, sequenced in a study of cytomegalovirus exposure and HLA in healthy donors. PCR was performed using 60 Vbeta and 13 Jbeta primers. TCRdb's table, derived via immunoSEQ multiplex PCR, lists solely in-frame clones and lacks some. The profile shows some 91,000 clones, about 78% of them singletons. Sequencing input: PBMCs. These receptors all stem from a man aged 40-50 years in good health and CMV-seronegative.

The genes are TRBV28 and TRBJ1-5; 8 bases line up with TRBD1. CDR1 is MDHEN and CDR2 is SYDVKM in the germline V gene. This CDR3 has 15 amino acids. After removal of 6 bases from V and 5 bases from J, the junction contained 9 bases not matched to a gene. CDR3 residues: CASSPDGTGYQPQHF. The CDR3 DNA reads as TGTGCCAGCAGCCCCGACGGGACAGGCTATCAGCCCCAGCATTTT.

The chain combines TRBV19 with TRBJ2-6, with D possibly being TRBD1 (6 bases). CDR1 LNHDA and CDR2 SQIVND come from the germline V gene (reference sequence). Trimming removed 6 bases at V and 0 bases at J, with 6 bases between. The CDR3 consists of 14 residues. DNA for the CDR3: TGTGCCAGTAGGGACAGCTCTGGGGCCAACGTCCTGACTTTC. Protein product: CASRDSSGANVLTF.

The J gene is TRBJ1-5, the V gene TRBV30; D gene unclear. CDR1 and CDR2 (germline): GTSNPN, SVGIG (reference sequence). The V and J ends lost 0 bases and 3 bases respectively, with 9 bases between them. This CDR3 has 14 residues. CDR3 in amino acids: CAWSVLSSNQPQHF. Written as DNA, the CDR3 is TGTGCCTGGAGTGTACTGAGCTCCAATCAGCCCCAGCATTTT.

This clone has just a few counts. V gene TRBV15 combines with J gene TRBJ2-4; TRBD2 agrees at 7 bases. Losses at the gene ends were 1 base for V and 8 bases for J; bases not matched to a gene: 2. Germline lookup yields CDR1 LNHNV and CDR2 YYDKDF (reference sequence). The CDR3 contains 13 residues. CDR3 sequence (DNA): TGTGCCACCAGCAGAGGGGCGGGGGACATTCAGTACTTC. Amino acids: CATSRGAGDIQYF.

By frequency in the sample, this clone is large. In the same sample, other DNA sequences code for this CDR3. The J gene is TRBJ2-1, the V gene TRBV7-9; 10 bases agree with TRBD2. Looked up from germline, CDR1 is SEHNR and CDR2 is FQNEAQ (reference sequence). The CDR3 has 15 residues. J was trimmed by 2 bases and V by 6 bases; bases with no gene match: 4. In DNA form, the CDR3 reads TGTGCCAGCAGGGACCTAGCGGGAGCCTACAATGAGCAGTTCTTC. This sequence encodes CASRDLAGAYNEQFF.

This chain connects TRBV6-5 to TRBJ1-6; TRBD1 matches 7 bases. V shed 6 bases, J shed 4 bases, and the junction held 3 bases outside the gene matches. From germline, CDR1 is MNHEY and CDR2 SVGAGI. The CDR3 spans 14 residues. CDR3 in amino acids: CASRQGSYNSPLHF. The CDR3 region has the DNA TGTGCCAGCAGACAGGGGTCTTATAATTCACCCCTCCACTTT.

This clone appeared a few times. The same CDR3 is also encoded by other DNA sequences in this sample. The gene calls are TRBV2 and TRBJ1-1; TRBD1 might be the D (5 bases). V dropped 6 bases and J dropped 1 base, with 12 bases sitting between them. In germline, CDR1 is SNHLY, CDR2 FYNNEI. The length of the CDR3 is 14 residues. The CDR3: CASRAGPANTEAFF. CDR3 in DNA: TGTGCCAGCAGGGCAGGGCCGGCGAACACTGAAGCTTTCTTT. The full variable domain, in which reference TRBV2 and TRBJ1-1 provide the parts outside the CDR3, is EPEVTQTPSHQVTQMGQEVILRCVPISNHLYFYWYRQILGQKVEFLVSFYNNEISEKSEIFDDQFSVERPDGSNFTLKIRSTKLEDSAMYFCASRAGPANTEAFFGQGTRLTVV.

This clone has just one count. V and J are TRBV5-1 and TRBJ2-3; 7 bases match TRBD2. This CDR3 is built from 16 residues. With V trimmed by 2 bases and J by 2 bases, 8 bases remained unmatched. The germline gives CDR1 SGHRS, CDR2 YFSETQ. The CDR3 nucleotides are TGCGCCAGCAGCTTAGGGAGGGACTCCGCCACAGATACGCAGTATTTT. It is translated as CASSLGRDSATDTQYF.

The chain combines TRBV6-5 with TRBJ2-7; 7 bases map to TRBD1. This CDR3 is 14 amino acids long. The V segment lost 6 bases and the J segment 2 bases; nucleotides outside the gene matches: 7. In germline, CDR1 is MNHEY, CDR2 SVGAGI. This CDR3 reads CASSRTGAAYEQYF. The DNA of the CDR3 is TGTGCCAGCAGCAGGACAGGCGCGGCCTACGAGCAGTACTTC.

This clone was seen just once. V is TRBV5-1 and J is TRBJ2-5, with D possibly TRBD1 on 5 matching bases. The CDR3 spans 17 residues. Germline values: CDR1 SGHRS, CDR2 YFSETQ. V was shortened by 4 bases and J by 2 bases, with 21 bases between the two germline ends. CDR3 in amino acids: CASSANGASYVQETQYF. The CDR3 coding sequence is TGCGCCAGCAGCGCCAATGGGGCGTCCTATGTACAAGAGACCCAGTACTTC.

This chain links TRBV7-9 with TRBJ2-1; 11 bases fit TRBD2. Germline lookup yields CDR1 SEHNR and CDR2 FQNEAQ (reference sequence). V shed 6 bases, J shed 0 bases, and the junction held 10 bases outside the gene matches. The CDR3 covers 18 residues. In DNA, the CDR3 is TGTGCCAGCAGTGGACTAGCGGGTCATGGTAGCTCCTACAATGAGCAGTTCTTC. This codes for CASSGLAGHGSSYNEQFF.

This chain links TRBV5-8 with TRBJ2-7; D may be TRBD1 (6 bases). Germline lookup yields CDR1 SGHTS and CDR2 YDEGEE. This CDR3 region has 17 residues. V was shortened by 0 bases and J by 5 bases, with 21 bases between the two germline ends. CDR3 DNA: TGTGCCAGCAGCTTGGCCGCCGGACAGATACTTGGGGACGAGCAGTACTTC. Translation gives CASSLAAGQILGDEQYF.

This chain links TRBV19 with TRBJ1-6; possibly TRBD1 for D (5 bases). V dropped 6 bases and J dropped 5 bases, with 11 bases sitting between them. CDR1 LNHDA and CDR2 SQIVND come from the germline V gene (reference sequence). The CDR3 extends over 14 amino acids. The CDR3 loop reads CASRGTVDNSPLHF. The CDR3 coding sequence is TGTGCCAGTAGAGGGACTGTGGATAATTCACCCCTCCACTTT.

There are a few counts of this clone. The chain is built from TRBV29-1 and TRBJ2-7; TRBD2 matches at 15 bases. The CDR3 totals 16 residues. The ends lost 3 bases at V and 3 bases at J; junction bases unmatched: 6. The germline CDR1 and CDR2 sequences are SQVTM and ANQGSEA. Here the CDR3 reads CSVEGLAGGIYYEQYF. In nucleotides, the CDR3 is TGCAGCGTTGAGGGACTAGCGGGGGGAATCTACTACGAGCAGTACTTC.

The genes are TRBV30 and TRBJ2-7, with 8 positions matching TRBD1. CDR3 length: 17 residues. V was clipped by 0 bases and J by 6 bases; unmatched bases: 16. Per germline, CDR1 GTSNPN and CDR2 SVGIG (reference sequence). In DNA, the CDR3 is TGTGCCTGGAGTGTAAGGGGGCAGGGGGCGCGATGGAGCGAGCAGTACTTC. Translating it yields CAWSVRGQGARWSEQYF.